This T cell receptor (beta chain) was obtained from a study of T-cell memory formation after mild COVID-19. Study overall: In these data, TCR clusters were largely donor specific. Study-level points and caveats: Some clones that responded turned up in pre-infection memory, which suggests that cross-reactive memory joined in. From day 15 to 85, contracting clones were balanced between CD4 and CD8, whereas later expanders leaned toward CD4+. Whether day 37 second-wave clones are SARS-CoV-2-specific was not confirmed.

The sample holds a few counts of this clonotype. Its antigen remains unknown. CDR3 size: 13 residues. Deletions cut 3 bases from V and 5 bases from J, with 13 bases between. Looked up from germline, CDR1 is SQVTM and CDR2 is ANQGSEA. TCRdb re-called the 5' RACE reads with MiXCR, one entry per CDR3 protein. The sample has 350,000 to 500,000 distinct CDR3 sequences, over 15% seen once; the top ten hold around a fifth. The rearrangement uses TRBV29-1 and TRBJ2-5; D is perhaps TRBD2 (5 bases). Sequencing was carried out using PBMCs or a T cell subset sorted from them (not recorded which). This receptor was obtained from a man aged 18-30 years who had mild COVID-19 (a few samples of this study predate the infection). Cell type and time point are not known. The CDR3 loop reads CSVEDEGGETQYF. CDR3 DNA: TGCAGCGTTGAGGATGAGGGTGGGGAGACCCAGTACTTC.